These 16 T cell receptor beta chains were sequenced from one sample in a study of CD8 T cells in ankylosing spondylitis. MiXCR, run by TCRdb on the 5' RACE reads, gives a single entry per CDR3 protein. The table records about 39,000 distinct CDR3 sequences, 10% of them present only once. Specimen: blood, either unsorted or a sorted T cell fraction (not recorded which). The receptors originated from a male donor with ankylosing spondylitis or in good health (not recorded which).

This chain links TRBV12-5 with TRBJ2-1; TRBD2 might be the D (6 bases). The CDR3 loop spans 15 amino acids. Germline V gene lookup returns CDR1 LGHNT and CDR2 FRNRAP. V lost 7 bases to trimming and J lost 0 bases, with 13 bases between them. CDR3 nucleotide sequence: TGTGCTAGTGCCCGAGGAGGGAGCTCCTACAATGAGCAGTTCTTC. Residues: CASARGGSSYNEQFF.

This clonotype came up many times. The chain combines TRBV9 with TRBJ1-1; no definite D call. Germline assignment: CDR1 SGDLS and CDR2 YYNGEE. This CDR3 is 15 amino acids long. Trimming cost V 0 bases and J 1 base, with 10 bases left between them. Here the CDR3 DNA reads TGTGCCAGCAGCGTAGACGTCAGTAGGAACACTGAAGCTTTCTTT. Its translation is CASSVDVSRNTEAFF.

The chain joins TRBV6-1 to TRBJ2-3; TRBD1 might be the D (6 bases). The CDR3 sequence is 13 residues long. Between the trimmed V and J ends, which lost 8 bases and 4 bases, there was a span of 13 bases. CDR1 is MNHNS, CDR2 SASEGT, per germline. The CDR3 DNA sequence: TGTGCCAGCTGCAGGGGATGGGCAGATACGCAGTATTTT. It yields the protein CASCRGWADTQYF.

This rearrangement joins TRBV6-2 or TRBV6-3 to TRBJ2-5; 8 bases map to TRBD2. CDR1 MNHEY and CDR2 SVGEGT come from the germline V gene. Losses at the gene ends were 8 bases for V and 2 bases for J; bases not matched to a gene: 1. The CDR3 covers 12 residues. The CDR3 DNA follows: TGTGCCAGCGGCGGGAGGCAAGAGACCCAGTACTTC. This encodes CASGGRQETQYF.

This clonotype was detected many times. The chain recombines TRBV20-1 with TRBJ2-7; TRBD1 or TRBD2 may be the D gene (5 bases each). V was cut by 4 bases and J by 8 bases, with 9 bases left in between. Germline V gene lookup returns CDR1 DFQATT and CDR2 SNEGSKA (reference sequence). This CDR3 has 10 amino acids. CDR3 sequence (DNA): TGCAGTGCTACGGGGCAGAAGCAGTACTTC. Encoded protein: CSATGQKQYF.

This clonotype appeared many times. The chain recombines TRBV5-1 with TRBJ2-5; tentatively, D is TRBD2 (6 bases). The CDR3 runs to 16 residues. Trimming removed 4 bases from V and 4 bases from J, with 20 bases in between. Germline V gene lookup returns CDR1 SGHRS and CDR2 YFSETQ. The CDR3 DNA follows: TGCGCCAGCAGCACTCCCGGGACTTTAGGGGCAGAGACCCAGTACTTC. It specifies CASSTPGTLGAETQYF. Supplemented by reference TRBV5-1 and TRBJ2-5, the full variable domain reads KAGVTQTPRYLIKTRGQQVTLSCSPISGHRSVSWYQQTPGQGLQFLFEYFSETQRNKGNFPGRFSGRQFSNSRSEMNVSTLELGDSALYLCASSTPGTLGAETQYFGPGTRLLVL.

V usage is TRBV16 and J usage is TRBJ2-1; TRBD2 aligns across 7 bases. The CDR3 runs to 17 residues. Germline V lookup: CDR1 KGHSY, CDR2 FQNENV. The V gene end was trimmed by 2 bases and the J gene end by 2 bases; junction bases not matched to a gene: 9. CDR3 bases: TGTGCCAGCAGCCAACCCAGGGAGGGTGGCACCTACAATGAGCAGTTCTTC. It is translated as CASSQPREGGTYNEQFF.

This clonotype was seen ten or more times. Here the CDR3 reads CASSLGAWEEELFF. CDR3 bases: TGCGCCAGCAGCCTCGGGGCCTGGGAGGAGGAGCTGTTTTTT. This chain joins TRBV5-1 and TRBJ2-2; D is perhaps TRBD2 (6 bases). The V gene's germline CDR1 is SGHRS and CDR2 YFSETQ. The CDR3 sequence is 14 residues long. Trimming stripped 4 bases from V and 10 bases from J, with 17 bases between.

The sample holds many counts of this clonotype. The chain combines TRBV5-1 with TRBJ2-2; no clear D. The CDR3 is 14 residues long. Trimming took off 6 bases at V and 1 base at J, with 10 bases between the two ends. Germline CDR1 reads SGHRS; CDR2 reads YFSETQ. CDR3 in amino acids: CASNPDRNTGELFF. In DNA form, the CDR3 reads TGCGCCAGCAACCCGGATAGGAACACCGGGGAGCTGTTTTTT.

This clonotype was seen repeatedly, ten times or more. This rearrangement joins TRBV15 to TRBJ1-5; D is possibly TRBD1 (6 bases). The V end lost 0 bases, the J end lost 4 bases, and 10 bases lay between the germline ends. The CDR3 length is 15 residues. Germline V gene lookup returns CDR1 LNHNV and CDR2 YYDKDF (reference sequence). As DNA, the CDR3 is TGTGCCACCAGCAGAGATCAGGGGTCGAATCAGCCCCAGCATTTT. It translates to CATSRDQGSNQPQHF.

This clonotype occurred many times. The genes are TRBV27 and TRBJ2-7, with TRBD2 identical over 9 bases. CDR1 MNHEY and CDR2 SMNVEV come from the germline V gene (reference sequence). This CDR3 contains 14 residues. Trimming cost V 7 bases and J 7 bases; bases outside gene matches: 11. CDR3 region: CASKVAGLAREQYF. CDR3 DNA sequence: TGTGCCAGCAAGGTAGCGGGACTAGCCCGAGAGCAGTACTTC.

This clonotype has at least ten counts. The chain has TRBV20-1 and TRBJ2-1; 11 bases are shared with TRBD2. The J segment lost 1 base and the V segment lost 6 bases, leaving 8 bases of the junction unmatched. The germline V gene encodes CDR1 DFQATT and CDR2 SNEGSKA (reference sequence). The CDR3 spans 16 residues. The CDR3 sequence: CSAPPSGRTSYNEQFF. The CDR3 DNA reads as TGCAGTGCACCCCCTAGCGGGAGGACATCCTACAATGAGCAGTTCTTC.

This clonotype was seen repeatedly, ten times or more. The chain has TRBV5-1 and TRBJ2-3; 7 bases align to TRBD2. Unmatched junction bases numbered 14, after V lost 5 bases and J lost 2 bases. The CDR3 has 17 residues. From germline, CDR1 is SGHRS and CDR2 YFSETQ. The CDR3 DNA reads as TGCGCCAGCAGTGTCGGACTGACCAAGCGGGACACAGATACGCAGTATTTT. Translation gives CASSVGLTKRDTDTQYF.

This clonotype has at least ten counts. The chain combines TRBV12-3 or TRBV12-4 with TRBJ2-1; a weak D match, TRBD2 (6 bases). V shed 6 bases and J shed 5 bases, with 17 bases lying between them. The CDR3 is 15 residues long. Here the CDR3 DNA reads TGTGCCAGCAGCACCACTAGCAAACCGAACAATGAGCAGTTCTTC. Residues: CASSTTSKPNNEQFF.

This clonotype was detected ten times or more. The V and J genes are TRBV29-1 and TRBJ2-3; 10 positions agree with TRBD1. Germline V gene lookup returns CDR1 SQVTM and CDR2 ANQGSEA. The length of the CDR3 is 14 residues. J gave up 0 bases and V 5 bases, and 2 bases lay outside the gene matches. This CDR3 is CSVRTGGSTDTQYF. The CDR3 DNA is TGCAGCGTTAGGACAGGGGGTAGCACAGATACGCAGTATTTT.

Many counts were recorded for this clonotype. V is TRBV5-1 and J is TRBJ2-7, with TRBD1 identical over 12 bases. Trimming cost V 0 bases and J 7 bases; bases outside gene matches: 5. The germline V gene encodes CDR1 SGHRS and CDR2 YFSETQ. This CDR3 is 15 amino acids long. The CDR3 reads CASSLAGTGGREQYF. The CDR3 region has the DNA TGCGCCAGCAGCTTGGCCGGGACAGGGGGCAGGGAGCAGTACTTC.